What follows are 16 T cell receptor beta chains derived from one specimen sequenced in a study of CD8+CD57+ T cells in acquired aplastic anemia. TCR beta VDJ combinations and CDR3 sequences were profiled from genomic DNA. Each CDR3 protein is one row after TCRdb ran MiXCR on the reads. The sample consists of fewer than 200,000 distinct CDR3 sequences, under 55% of them appearing once. All patients picked for sequencing had shown, by flow cytometry, an expansion of CD8+CD57+ cells. Sequenced sample: sorted CD4+, CD8+, or CD8+CD57+ T cells (not recorded which) from PBMCs. These receptors all come from a human donor with aplastic anemia.

To note about this clonotype: One end of the junction varies from germline; a read error may be responsible. The gene calls are TRBV7-9 and TRBJ1-2; D gene uncertain. Per the germline V gene, CDR1 is SEHNR and CDR2 is FQNEAQ (reference sequence). The CDR3 has 11 residues. CDR3 loop: CTSSFEDGYTF. The DNA of the CDR3 is TGTACCAGCAGCTTCGAGGATGGCTACACCTTC.

V is TRBV5-1 and J is TRBJ1-2; D ambiguous. Germline CDR1 is SGHRS and CDR2 is YFSETQ. This CDR3 has 15 residues. Trimming took off 0 bases at V and 0 bases at J, with 9 bases between the two ends. The CDR3 nucleotides read TGCGCCAGCAGCTTGGAGGAAGGTGCTAACTATGGCTACACCTTC. It yields the protein CASSLEEGANYGYTF. Looking up the rest from reference TRBV5-1 and TRBJ1-2 gives the full variable domain: KAGVTQTPRYLIKTRGQQVTLSCSPISGHRSVSWYQQTPGQGLQFLFEYFSETQRNKGNFPGRFSGRQFSNSRSEMNVSTLELGDSALYLCASSLEEGANYGYTFGSGTRLTVV.

This clonotype was observed at least ten times. The chain couples TRBV20-1 to TRBJ1-1; 7 nucleotides match TRBD1. CDR1 and CDR2 (germline): DFQATT, SNEGSKA (reference sequence). This CDR3 contains 12 residues. The V segment lost 6 bases and the J segment 3 bases; nucleotides outside the gene matches: 4. The CDR3 is CSAEGADTEAFF. The CDR3 DNA is TGCAGTGCGGAGGGGGCGGACACTGAAGCTTTCTTT.

This clonotype was recorded at least ten times. The CDR3 loop reads CASSIAAGGINTGELFF. The CDR3 coding sequence is TGTGCCAGTAGTATTGCAGCGGGGGGAATCAACACCGGGGAGCTGTTTTTT. This chain uses TRBV19 with TRBJ2-2; 9 nucleotides align to TRBD2. This CDR3 is 17 amino acids long. In germline, CDR1 is LNHDA, CDR2 SQIVND (reference sequence). V was clipped by 3 bases and J by 2 bases; unmatched bases: 7.

This clonotype was recorded many times. The rearrangement joins TRBV9 to TRBJ2-2; D gene ambiguous. Germline V CDR1 and CDR2: SGDLS, YYNGEE. The CDR3 is made up of 16 amino acids. Trimming took off 0 bases at V and 3 bases at J, with 12 bases between the two ends. The chain's CDR3 is CASSVGLRTYTGELFF. DNA for the CDR3: TGTGCCAGCAGCGTAGGGCTCCGGACCTACACCGGGGAGCTGTTTTTT.

This clonotype appeared a few times. V gene TRBV10-3 combines with J gene TRBJ1-2; D unresolved. The germline V gene encodes CDR1 ENHRY and CDR2 SYGVKD. Trimming removed 4 bases at V and 6 bases at J, with 15 bases between. The CDR3 has 14 residues. The CDR3, as DNA: TGTGCCATCAGTGGGGGAGAATGGGAACATGGCTACACCTTC. This codes for CAISGGEWEHGYTF.

Many counts were recorded for this clonotype. The rearrangement joins TRBV11-3 to TRBJ1-1, with D possibly matching TRBD1 (5 bases). Germline CDR1 is SGHNT and CDR2 is YENEEA. The CDR3 runs to 13 residues. Trimming cost V 1 base and J 8 bases, with 11 bases left between them. CDR3 DNA sequence: TGTGCCAGCAGCTTAGGTATGGCAGGGGAAGCTTTCTTT. Translation: CASSLGMAGEAFF.

The V gene is TRBV5-1, the J gene TRBJ2-3; D uncertain. The CDR3 totals 15 residues. Trimming removed 4 bases from V and 0 bases from J, with 12 bases in between. Germline V gene sequence: CDR1 SGHRS, CDR2 YFSETQ. CDR3 amino acids: CASSQITVSTDTQYF. In DNA form, the CDR3 reads TGCGCCAGCAGCCAAATAACGGTTAGCACAGATACGCAGTATTTT.

This clonotype has just a few counts. The CDR3 DNA reads as TGTGCCACCAGGGCTAGCGGTCGCACCGGGGAGCTGTTTTTT. It yields the protein CATRASGRTGELFF. The chain links TRBV24-1 to TRBJ2-2; 7 bases fit TRBD2. The CDR3 consists of 14 residues. V lost 7 bases to trimming and J lost 4 bases; unmatched junction nucleotides: 5. The V gene's germline CDR1 is KGHDR and CDR2 SFDVKD.

CDR3 loop: CASRIRGESNTEAFF. The CDR3, as DNA: TGTGCCAGCAGGATCCGGGGGGAATCGAACACTGAAGCTTTCTTT. V is TRBV2 and J is TRBJ1-1; tentatively, D is TRBD1 (5 bases). The germline gives CDR1 SNHLY, CDR2 FYNNEI. V was clipped by 6 bases and J by 1 base, with 15 bases between them. This CDR3 region has 15 residues.

This clonotype was seen a handful of times. The chain couples TRBV29-1 to TRBJ1-5; TRBD1 is a possible D gene (6 bases). The CDR3 has 13 residues. Germline values: CDR1 SQVTM, CDR2 ANQGSEA. The V and J ends lost 6 bases and 0 bases respectively, with 9 bases between them. CDR3 residues: CSVRTDSNQPQHF. In DNA, the CDR3 is TGCAGCGTCCGGACAGATAGCAATCAGCCCCAGCATTTT.

The chain combines TRBV7-9 with TRBJ2-7; the D call may be TRBD1 or TRBD2 (5 bases each). The CDR3 runs 15 residues. Germline V gives CDR1 SEHNR, CDR2 FQNEAQ (reference sequence). V shed 6 bases and J shed 2 bases, with 17 bases lying between them. The CDR3 protein is CASSSLSGPTYEQYF. The CDR3 coding sequence is TGTGCCAGCAGTTCCCTTTCGGGGCCCACCTACGAGCAGTACTTC.

This clonotype was picked up many times. V and J are TRBV5-1 and TRBJ2-2, with 7 bases matching TRBD2. Germline CDR1 reads SGHRS; CDR2 reads YFSETQ. The J segment lost 5 bases and the V segment lost 0 bases, leaving 4 bases of the junction unmatched. The CDR3 is made up of 15 amino acids. In nucleotides, the CDR3 is TGCGCCAGCAGCTTGGATGCGGGGGTTACCGGGGAGCTGTTTTTT. It translates to CASSLDAGVTGELFF.

In DNA form, the CDR3 reads TGTGTCACCAGGGAGGGGACGTATAATTCACCCCTCCACTTT. It specifies CVTREGTYNSPLHF. This chain uses TRBV2 with TRBJ1-6, with TRBD1 as a possible D gene (5 bases). The CDR3 consists of 14 residues. Germline CDR1 is SNHLY and CDR2 is FYNNEI.

This clonotype was detected many times. V usage is TRBV6-2 or TRBV6-3 and J usage is TRBJ1-1; a possible D gene is TRBD1 (6 bases). Germline V CDR1 and CDR2: MNHEY, SVGEGT. The CDR3 spans 16 residues. Trimming cost V 2 bases and J 0 bases, with 13 bases left between them. The CDR3 sequence is CASSYGIGQLNTEAFF. In nucleotides, the CDR3 is TGTGCCAGCAGTTACGGTATAGGACAGTTGAACACTGAAGCTTTCTTT.

Concerning this clonotype itself: The final CDR3 position lacks the conserved phenylalanine or tryptophan, pointing to a likely read error. The chain employs TRBV7-9 and TRBJ2-7, with TRBD2 identical over 10 bases. Germline trimming cut 3 bases from V and 5 bases from J; bases unmatched to any gene: 4. CDR3 size: 14 residues. Germline assignment: CDR1 SEHNR and CDR2 FQNEAQ (reference sequence). The DNA for the CDR3 is TGTGCCAGCAGCTTTGGGCTAGCGGGAGACGAGCAGTACCTC. Protein: CASSFGLAGDEQYL.